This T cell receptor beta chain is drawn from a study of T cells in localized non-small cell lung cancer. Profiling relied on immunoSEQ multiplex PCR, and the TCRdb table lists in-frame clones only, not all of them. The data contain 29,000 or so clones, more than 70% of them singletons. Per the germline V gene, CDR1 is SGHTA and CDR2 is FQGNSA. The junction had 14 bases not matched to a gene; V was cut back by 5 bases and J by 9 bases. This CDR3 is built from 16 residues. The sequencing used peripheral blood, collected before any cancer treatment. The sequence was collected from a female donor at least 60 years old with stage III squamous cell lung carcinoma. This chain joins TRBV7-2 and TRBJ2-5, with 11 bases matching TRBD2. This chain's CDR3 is CASSTTGTSGQTAQYF. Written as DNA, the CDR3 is TGTGCCAGCAGCACAACCGGGACTAGCGGACAGACGGCCCAGTACTTC.